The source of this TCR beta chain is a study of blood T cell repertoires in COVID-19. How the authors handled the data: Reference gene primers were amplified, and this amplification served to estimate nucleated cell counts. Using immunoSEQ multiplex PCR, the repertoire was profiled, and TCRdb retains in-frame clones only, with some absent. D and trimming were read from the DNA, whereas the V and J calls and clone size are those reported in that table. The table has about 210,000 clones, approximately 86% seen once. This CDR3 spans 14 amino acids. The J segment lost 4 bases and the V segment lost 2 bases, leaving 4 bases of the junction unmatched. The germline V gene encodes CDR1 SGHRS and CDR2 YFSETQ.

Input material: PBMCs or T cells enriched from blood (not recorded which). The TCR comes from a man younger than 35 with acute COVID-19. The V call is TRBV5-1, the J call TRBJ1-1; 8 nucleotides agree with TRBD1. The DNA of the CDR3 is TGCGCCAGCAGCTTTGACAGGGGATTCACTGAAGCTTTCTTT. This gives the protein CASSFDRGFTEAFF.